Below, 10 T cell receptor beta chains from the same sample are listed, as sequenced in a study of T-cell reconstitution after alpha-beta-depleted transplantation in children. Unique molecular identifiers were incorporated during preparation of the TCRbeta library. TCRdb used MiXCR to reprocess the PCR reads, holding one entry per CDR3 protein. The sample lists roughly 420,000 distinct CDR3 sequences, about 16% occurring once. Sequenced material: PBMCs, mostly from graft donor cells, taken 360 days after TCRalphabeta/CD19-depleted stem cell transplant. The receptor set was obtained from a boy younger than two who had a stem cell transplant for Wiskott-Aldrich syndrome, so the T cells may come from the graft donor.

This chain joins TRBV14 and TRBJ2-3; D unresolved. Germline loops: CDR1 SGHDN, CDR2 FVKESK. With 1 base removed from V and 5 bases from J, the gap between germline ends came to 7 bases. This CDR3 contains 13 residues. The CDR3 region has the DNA TGTGCCAGCAGCCAAGTCTGGGGAGATACGCAGTATTTT. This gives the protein CASSQVWGDTQYF.

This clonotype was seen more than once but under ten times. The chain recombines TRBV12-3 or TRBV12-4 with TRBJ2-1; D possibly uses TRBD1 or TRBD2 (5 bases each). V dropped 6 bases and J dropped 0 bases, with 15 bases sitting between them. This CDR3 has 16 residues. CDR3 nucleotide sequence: TGTGCCAGCAGCCCACCATGGGGGAGCTCCTACAATGAGCAGTTCTTC. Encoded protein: CASSPPWGSSYNEQFF.

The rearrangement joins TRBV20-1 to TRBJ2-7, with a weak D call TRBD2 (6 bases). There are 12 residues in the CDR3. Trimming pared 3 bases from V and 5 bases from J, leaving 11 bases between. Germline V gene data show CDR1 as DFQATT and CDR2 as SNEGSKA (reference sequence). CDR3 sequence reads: CSASGTSNEQYF. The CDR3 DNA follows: TGCAGTGCTAGCGGGACTTCGAACGAGCAGTACTTC.

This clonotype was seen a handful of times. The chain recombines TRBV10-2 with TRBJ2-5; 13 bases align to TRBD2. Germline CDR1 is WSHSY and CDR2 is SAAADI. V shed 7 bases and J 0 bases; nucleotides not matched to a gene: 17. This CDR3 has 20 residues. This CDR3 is CASNPQTSGRPMGYQETQYF. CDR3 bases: TGCGCCAGCAATCCACAGACTAGCGGGAGGCCAATGGGGTACCAAGAGACCCAGTACTTC.

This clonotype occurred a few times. The CDR3 loop is CASSESAGDWDEQFF. CDR3 sequence (DNA): TGTGCCAGCAGTGAATCGGCGGGGGACTGGGATGAGCAGTTCTTC. This chain links TRBV6-1 with TRBJ2-1; 7 bases fit TRBD2. The CDR3 extends over 15 amino acids. Germline lookup yields CDR1 MNHNS and CDR2 SASEGT. Unmatched junction bases numbered 9, after V lost 2 bases and J lost 8 bases.

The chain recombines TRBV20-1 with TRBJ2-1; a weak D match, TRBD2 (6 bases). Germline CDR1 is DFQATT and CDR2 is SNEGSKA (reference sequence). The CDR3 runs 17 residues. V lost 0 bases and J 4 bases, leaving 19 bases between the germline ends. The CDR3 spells CSARDSGGRYTYNEQFF. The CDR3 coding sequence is TGCAGTGCTAGAGATTCCGGAGGGAGGTATACTTACAATGAGCAGTTCTTC.

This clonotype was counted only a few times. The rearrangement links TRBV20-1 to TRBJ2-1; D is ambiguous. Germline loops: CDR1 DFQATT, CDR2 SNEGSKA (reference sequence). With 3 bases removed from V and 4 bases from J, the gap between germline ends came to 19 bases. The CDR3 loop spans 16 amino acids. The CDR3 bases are TGCAGTGCTAGGCCGAGGTCGGCCCTAGGTTACAATGAGCAGTTCTTC. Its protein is CSARPRSALGYNEQFF.

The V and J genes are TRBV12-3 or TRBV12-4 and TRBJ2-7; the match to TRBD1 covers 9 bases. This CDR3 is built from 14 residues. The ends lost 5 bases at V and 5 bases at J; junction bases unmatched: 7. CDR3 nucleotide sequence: TGTGCCAGCAGTCCAGACAGGGGGGGCAACGAGCAGTACTTC. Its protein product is CASSPDRGGNEQYF.

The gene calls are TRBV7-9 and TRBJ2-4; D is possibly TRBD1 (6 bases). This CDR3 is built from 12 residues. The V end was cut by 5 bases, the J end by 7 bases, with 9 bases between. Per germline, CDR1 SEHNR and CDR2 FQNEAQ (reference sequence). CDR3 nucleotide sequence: TGTGCCAGCAGCCGGGACACCAACATTCAGTACTTC. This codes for CASSRDTNIQYF.

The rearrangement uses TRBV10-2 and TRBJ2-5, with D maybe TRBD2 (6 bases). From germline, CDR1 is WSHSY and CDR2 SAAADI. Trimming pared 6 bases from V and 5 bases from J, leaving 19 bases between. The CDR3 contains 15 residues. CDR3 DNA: TGCGCCAGCAGGTCAGGAGCGCGGGGACGGGAGACCCAGTACTTC. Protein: CASRSGARGRETQYF.